This T cell receptor beta chain is from a study of OX40 agonist ivuxolimab in advanced cancers. About the research overall: The study treated patients with ivuxolimab, an agonistic anti-OX40 (CD134) antibody. General study points: Expansion of clones was among the lowest in partial responders at 0.1-3.0 mg/kg. In a subset of nonresponders, normalized T-cell clonal expansion was also low.

Per germline, CDR1 GTSNPN and CDR2 SVGIG (reference sequence). V was pared by 0 bases and J by 2 bases, with 5 bases between. This CDR3 is built from 13 residues. About this clone itself: Its antigen is unidentified.

Repertoires were generated with immunoSEQ multiplex PCR, while TCRdb's copy carries only in-frame clones and drops some. The table includes tens of thousands of clones, 90% to 95% detected once. The chain uses TRBV30 and TRBJ1-5; possible D gene TRBD1, 5 bases. Sequences were derived from CD4+ or CD8+ T cells sorted from blood, sampled in a trial of the OX40 agonist ivuxolimab. The clonotype was recovered from an adult with an advanced solid tumor such as melanoma, head and neck, liver or kidney cancer. The CDR3 bases are TGTGCCTGGAGTGTAGGGGGCAATCAGCCCCAGCATTTT. It yields the protein CAWSVGGNQPQHF.